This T cell receptor beta chain comes out of a study of blood T cell repertoires in COVID-19. The overall study: Acute and convalescent COVID-19 samples came from the United States, Italy and Spain. In each case, the material was cDNA or gDNA derived from T cells, B-cell-depleted T cells, or PBMCs.

The ends were cut back, 3 bases at V and 5 bases at J, with 14 bases in the middle. This CDR3 has 14 residues. Per germline, CDR1 SGDLS and CDR2 YYNGEE. Authors' processing steps: How many nucleated cells were present was estimated from reference gene primer amplification. The protocol was immunoSEQ multiplex PCR, while the TCRdb copy is restricted to in-frame clones and leaves out a portion. V and J calls and clone size are given by that table; D and trimming were obtained from the DNA. The sample contains around 83,000 clones, over 75% of which appear only once. Sequenced material: peripheral blood. The rearrangement uses TRBV9 and TRBJ2-5; D may be TRBD1 (7 bases). This TCR was sampled from a woman aged 70 to 79 with acute or convalescent COVID-19. CDR3: CASSGTTGRETQYF. For the CDR3, the DNA is TGTGCCAGCAGCGGGACGACAGGGAGGGAGACCCAGTACTTC.